The rows below give T cell receptor beta chains drawn from one sample of a study of blood T cells in healthy people across ages. TCRdb re-derived calls from the 5' RACE reads in MiXCR, one entry per CDR3 protein. The sample includes 500,000 to 600,000 distinct CDR3 sequences, 25% to 30% of them seen just once. The sample comprised blood. These receptor sequences come from a woman aged 70-85 years in good health. Both conserved end residues are part of each CDR3. Fields, in order: clone size, J gene, D gene, V gene, CDR3 protein, CDR3 DNA. A D gene is named only where the DNA matches it firmly. The size entry is marked missing in some rows and otherwise reads once, few, many or a size class.

>few|TRBJ2-5|TRBD2|TRBV7-2
CASSLYLPGQGGETQYF
TGTGCCAGCAGCTTATATCTCCCCGGGCAGGGAGGGGAGACCCAGTACTTC
>few|TRBJ2-4|TRBD2|TRBV12-3/TRBV12-4
CASSPPGTKGLQYF
TGTGCCAGCAGTCCCCCCGGGACTAAGGGCCTTCAGTACTTC
>NA|TRBJ1-2|NA|TRBV6-5
CASSSRDASSSGYTF
TGTGCCAGCAGCTCCCGGGACGCCTCATCCTCTGGCTACACCTTC
>NA|TRBJ2-6|NA|TRBV19
CASRPPGSGANVLTF
TGTGCCAGTAGGCCCCCAGGGTCTGGGGCCAACGTCCTGACTTTC
>NA|TRBJ1-4|NA|TRBV20-1
CSASRTPGPYGNEKLFF
TGCAGTGCAAGCCGGACCCCCGGACCTTATGGAAATGAAAAACTGTTTTTT
>NA|TRBJ2-2|TRBD1|TRBV7-8
CTSRRQGTNTGELFF
TGTACCAGCAGGCGACAGGGGACCAACACCGGGGAGCTGTTTTTT
>few|TRBJ2-3|TRBD2|TRBV30
CASSGTRRDTQYF
TGTGCCTCTAGCGGGACGAGAAGAGATACGCAGTATTTT
>few|TRBJ1-2|NA|TRBV25-1
CASRGNYGYTF
TGTGCCAGCAGGGGTAACTATGGCTACACCTTC
>NA|TRBJ1-2|TRBD1|TRBV12-3/TRBV12-4
CASSPQGQGGYTF
TGTGCCAGCAGTCCACAGGGACAGGGTGGCTACACCTTC
>NA|TRBJ1-4|TRBD1|TRBV6-5
CASRRQGFEKLFF
TGTGCCAGCAGGCGACAGGGATTTGAAAAACTGTTTTTT
>few|TRBJ2-5|NA|TRBV29-1
CSVELGFKTQYF
TGCAGCGTTGAATTGGGCTTTAAGACCCAGTACTTC
>NA|TRBJ2-3|NA|TRBV5-1
CASSPQGGPPDTQYF
TGCGCCAGCAGCCCACAGGGTGGACCGCCAGATACGCAGTATTTT
>NA|TRBJ2-1|NA|TRBV9
CASSDRGSSFDEQFF
TGTGCCAGCAGCGATAGGGGGTCGTCCTTCGATGAGCAGTTCTTC
>NA|TRBJ1-2|NA|TRBV29-1
CSERDIRNYGYTF
TGCAGCGAACGGGACATACGTAACTATGGCTACACCTTC
>many|TRBJ2-5|NA|TRBV7-3
CASSSSWGGTQYF
TGTGCCAGCAGCTCGAGCTGGGGTGGGACCCAGTACTTC
>NA|TRBJ2-5|TRBD2|TRBV30
CAWSLQTSRATQYF
TGTGCCTGGAGTCTACAGACTAGCAGGGCGACCCAGTACTTC
>NA|TRBJ2-7|TRBD1|TRBV20-1
CSARPGQGGYEQYF
TGCAGTGCTAGACCGGGACAGGGGGGGTACGAGCAGTACTTC
>NA|TRBJ2-3|TRBD1|TRBV4-3
CASSQTGGNPVDTQYF
TGCGCCAGCAGCCAAACAGGGGGCAATCCAGTAGATACGCAGTATTTT
>NA|TRBJ2-3|NA|TRBV9
CASSSRGHRTTDTQYF
TGTGCCAGCAGCTCTAGGGGACATCGAACCACAGATACGCAGTATTTT
>few|TRBJ2-7|NA|TRBV6-6
CASSPPGQGSYEQYF
TGTGCCAGCAGCCCCCCCGGGCAGGGGTCCTACGAGCAGTACTTC
>NA|TRBJ1-2|TRBD1|TRBV4-1
CASSQDGTAYGYTF
TGCGCCAGCAGCCAAGATGGGACAGCCTATGGCTACACCTTC
>few|TRBJ2-2|NA|TRBV7-6
CASSLVPTGNTGELFF
TGTGCCAGCAGCTTAGTTCCGACAGGGAACACCGGGGAGCTGTTTTTT
>NA|TRBJ2-5|NA|TRBV7-6
CASSSREQETQYF
TGTGCCAGCAGCTCCCGGGAGCAAGAGACCCAGTACTTC
>NA|TRBJ1-2|NA|TRBV7-9
CASSWRVGSGYTF
TGTGCCAGCAGCTGGAGAGTTGGGAGCGGCTACACCTTC
>NA|TRBJ2-3|NA|TRBV7-7
CASSPGFFTDTQYF
TGTGCCAGCAGCCCGGGGTTTTTCACAGATACGCAGTATTTT
>NA|TRBJ1-6|NA|TRBV27
CASSLTNSPLHF
TGTGCCAGCAGTCTTACGAATTCACCCCTCCACTTT
>few|TRBJ2-3|TRBD2|TRBV20-1
CSARRGAYGLDTQYF
TGCAGTGCTCGGCGGGGGGCCTATGGGTTAGATACGCAGTATTTT
>few|TRBJ1-6|NA|TRBV10-3
CAIGASGDPWNSPLHF
TGTGCCATCGGTGCCTCAGGGGACCCATGGAATTCACCCCTCCACTTT
>NA|TRBJ2-2|NA|TRBV7-2
CASSTRGVKGTGELFF
TGTGCCAGCAGCACCAGGGGGGTGAAGGGCACCGGGGAGCTGTTTTTT
>few|TRBJ2-2|NA|TRBV11-2
CASSFPRTNTGELFF
TGTGCCAGCAGCTTTCCCAGAACGAACACCGGGGAGCTGTTTTTT
>few|TRBJ2-5|NA|TRBV18
CASSPLSGRRETQYF
TGTGCCAGCTCACCACTATCTGGTAGACGAGAGACCCAGTACTTC